This T cell receptor beta chain was identified in a study of T cell responses to AZD1222 COVID-19 vaccine. Study-wide background: Pooling was applied to second doses at about 4 or about 12 weeks. Study-level points and caveats: It was only after the peak T cell response that any repertoires were sampled. Donors were mostly white British, more females; clonal diversity possibly underestimated.

Here immunoSEQ multiplex PCR was the method, and the copy in TCRdb shows in-frame clones only, minus some. Among 70,000 to 90,000 clones listed, around 80% were seen once. Germline V lookup: CDR1 MDHEN, CDR2 SYDVKM. The CDR3 is 14 residues long. Trimming removed 3 bases at V and 0 bases at J, with 6 bases between. The count of this clone is one. Antigen: not known. The chain uses TRBV28 and TRBJ1-5; D is undetermined. Sequenced here: peripheral blood, sampled on day 0 of AZD1222 vaccination. This TCR came from an adult in good health. CDR3 in DNA: TGTGCCAGCAGTTTCGGTGGTAGCAATCAGCCCCAGCATTTT. Residues: CASSFGGSNQPQHF. Full variable domain (rest looked up from reference TRBV28 and TRBJ1-5): DVKVTQSSRYLVKRTGEKVFLECVQDMDHENMFWYRQDPGLGLRLIYFSYDVKMKEKGDIPEGYSVSREKKERFSLILESASTNQTSMYLCASSFGGSNQPQHFGDGTRLSIL.